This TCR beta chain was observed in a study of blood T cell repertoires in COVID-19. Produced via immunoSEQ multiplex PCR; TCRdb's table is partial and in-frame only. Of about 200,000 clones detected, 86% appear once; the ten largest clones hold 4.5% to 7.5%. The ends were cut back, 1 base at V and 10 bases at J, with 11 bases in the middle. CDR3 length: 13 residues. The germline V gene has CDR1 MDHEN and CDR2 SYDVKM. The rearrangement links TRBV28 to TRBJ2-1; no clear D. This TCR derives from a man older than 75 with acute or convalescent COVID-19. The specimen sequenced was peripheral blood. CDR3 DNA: TGTGCCAGCAGTTTATCAGCGCTCGGGGAGCAGTTCTTC. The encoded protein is CASSLSALGEQFF.